The source of this TCR beta chain is a study of CD8 T cells in Susac syndrome. From blood CD8+ and CD4+ T cells, the TCR beta chain was sequenced. FACS was used to enrich TEMRA cells, whereas the CD8+ and CD4+ T cells were obtained by negative isolation. Reverse transcription of about 0.5 to 1 ug RNA was carried out with random hexamers. Amplification of TCR beta CDR3 by immunoSEQ multiplex PCR spanned 54 Vbeta and 13 Jbeta. TCRdb called the immunoSEQ multiplex PCR reads again in MiXCR, with one record for every CDR3 protein. The data contain about 400,000 distinct CDR3 sequences, more than 70% of them seen just once; the ten biggest clones take up 0.09% to 0.15%. The TCR sequence derives from a human donor with multiple sclerosis. Sequenced: CD8+ T cells from PBMCs.

Written as DNA, the CDR3 is TGTGCCACCAGCAGCCCCGGGACAGCGTACGAGCAGTACTTC. This sequence encodes CATSSPGTAYEQYF. The chain combines TRBV15 with TRBJ2-7; 7 nucleotides line up with TRBD1. This CDR3 region has 14 residues. The trim removed 3 bases at V and 4 bases at J, leaving 6 bases unmatched. Germline V gene sequence: CDR1 LNHNV, CDR2 YYDKDF (reference sequence).